The clone carrying this T cell receptor (beta chain) has only a few counts. These data come from a study of patients and donors after allogeneic stem cell transplantation. The CDR3 spans 15 residues. V gave up 0 bases and J gave up 4 bases, with 12 bases separating them. Per the germline V gene, CDR1 is MNHNY and CDR2 is SVGAGI (reference sequence). MiXCR, run by TCRdb on the RT-PCR reads, gives a single entry per CDR3 protein. The sample holds some 90,000 distinct CDR3 sequences, 40% to 60% seen once. The source of this sequence is a human donor who was either an allogeneic HSCT recipient or a stem cell or donor lymphocyte infusion donor (not recorded which). It is not recorded whose cells these are; they may come from a transplant donor. V is TRBV6-6 and J is TRBJ1-1; D gene uncertain. Sequencing input: blood, either unsorted or a sorted T cell fraction (not recorded which). CDR3 DNA sequence: TGTGCCAGCAGTTACTCGATCCGACAAGTCACTGAAGCTTTCTTT. Translating it yields CASSYSIRQVTEAFF.